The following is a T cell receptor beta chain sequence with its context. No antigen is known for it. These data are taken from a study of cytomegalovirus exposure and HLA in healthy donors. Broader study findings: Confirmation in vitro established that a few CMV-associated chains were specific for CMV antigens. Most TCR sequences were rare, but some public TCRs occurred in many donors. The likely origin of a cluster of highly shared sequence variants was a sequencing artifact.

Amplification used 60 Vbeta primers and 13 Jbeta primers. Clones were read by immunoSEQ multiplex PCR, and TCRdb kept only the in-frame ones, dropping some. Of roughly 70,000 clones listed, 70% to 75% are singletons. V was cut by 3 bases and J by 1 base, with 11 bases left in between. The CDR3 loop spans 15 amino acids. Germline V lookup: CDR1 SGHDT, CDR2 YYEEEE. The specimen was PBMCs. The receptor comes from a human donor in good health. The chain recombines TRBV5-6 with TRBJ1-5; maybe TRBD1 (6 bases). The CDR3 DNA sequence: TGTGCCAGCAGCTCTCTTACAGGGAGCAATCAGCCCCAGCATTTT. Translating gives CASSSLTGSNQPQHF.